This TCR beta chain was identified during a study of T-cell reconstitution after alpha-beta-depleted transplantation in children. Whole-study results and caveats: Newly generated T cells supplied most T-cell counts and diversity one year post-transplant. There were some patients whose high TCRbeta diversity at day 60 came from surviving recipient T cells and thymic progenitors. Several hundred rapidly expanded clones from non-depleted graft cells reportedly supplied alpha-beta T cells about two months post-transplant.

In this sample, this clonotype turned up a few times. Its antigen remains unidentified. The CDR3 has 15 amino acids. Germline V gene sequence: CDR1 SGDLS, CDR2 YYNGEE. V shed 0 bases and J shed 5 bases, with 14 bases lying between them. Unique molecular identifiers were used to barcode this TCRbeta library. TCRdb reanalysed the PCR reads using MiXCR and keeps one entry per CDR3 protein. The sample contains 530,000 or so distinct CDR3 sequences, 25% to 30% of which appear only once. The TCR sequence derives from a boy in the first two years of life with Wiskott-Aldrich syndrome, due to receive a stem cell transplant. This material consisted of PBMCs, taken before TCRalphabeta/CD19-depleted stem cell transplant. The chain carries TRBV9 and TRBJ2-5, with a tentative D call TRBD2 (5 bases). The CDR3 protein is CASSVAGSGKETQYF. Here the CDR3 DNA reads TGTGCCAGCAGCGTAGCTGGATCCGGGAAGGAGACCCAGTACTTC.